The clone carrying this T cell receptor (beta chain) was seen at least ten times. The ends lost 2 bases at V and 2 bases at J; junction bases unmatched: 8. The germline V gene encodes CDR1 MNHEY and CDR2 SVGAGI. The CDR3 runs to 17 residues. One entry per CDR3 protein, called by TCRdb with MiXCR from the RT-PCR reads. The data show more than 550,000 distinct CDR3 sequences, about 14% seen once. Material for sequencing was memory CD4+ T cells from blood. The receptor was isolated from a female donor in good health, serving as a healthy control. The chain links TRBV6-5 to TRBJ1-2; 10 positions agree with TRBD1. The CDR3 here is CASSYIRTGGSNYGYTF. In DNA form, the CDR3 reads TGTGCCAGCAGTTACATTAGGACAGGGGGGTCGAACTATGGCTACACCTTC.